This T cell receptor (beta chain) was recovered during a study of post-analysis software for immune sequencing data. Study conclusions and caveats: Four to six TRBV segments (TRBV5-6, TRBV5-1 and TRBV20-1 among them) occurred more frequently in patients than in controls.

Presence of unique molecular identifiers characterized the TCR beta cDNA libraries. TCRdb used MiXCR to reprocess the PCR reads, holding one entry per CDR3 protein. The data hold 750,000 to 950,000 distinct CDR3 sequences, with around 53% observed a single time. V was clipped by 5 bases and J by 0 bases; unmatched bases: 9. The CDR3 is made up of 17 amino acids. Germline V gene lookup returns CDR1 MNHNY and CDR2 SVGAGI (reference sequence). Turning to this clonotype: Its antigen is still unknown.

The sequenced material came from blood. The chain joins TRBV6-6 to TRBJ1-5; 8 bases match TRBD1. The TCR originated in a girl aged 5 to 17 with multiple sclerosis. CDR3: CASSRGTGADSNQPQHF. The CDR3 DNA reads TGTGCCAGCAGTCGAGGGACAGGAGCAGATAGCAATCAGCCCCAGCATTTT.